Listed below are T cell receptor beta chains from one sample, sequenced in a study of CD4 T cells in relation to SARS-CoV-2 and coronaviruses. For these receptors, no antigen is known. Sequenced by immunoSEQ multiplex PCR; TCRdb stores in-frame clones only, minus some. Counted here are roughly 20,000 clones, about three fifths occurring once; the ten biggest clones make up more than 9.5%. The sequenced sample consisted of CD4+ T cells from PBMCs, cultured in vitro. Receptors originate from a human donor in good health. Each CDR3 is given with its conserved first and last residue. Fields, in order: V gene, J gene, CDR3 protein.

V gene: TRBV6-5; J gene: TRBJ1-5; CDR3 protein: CASSSLQGSNQPQHF
V gene: TRBV19; J gene: TRBJ1-1; CDR3 protein: CASSDRDGYTEAFF
V gene: TRBV7-9; J gene: TRBJ2-4; CDR3 protein: CASSQGLAGAKNIQYF
V gene: TRBV29-1; J gene: TRBJ1-1; CDR3 protein: CSAHGTEAFF
V gene: TRBV18; J gene: TRBJ2-7; CDR3 protein: CASSPPGSVSYEQYF
V gene: TRBV7-9; J gene: TRBJ1-4; CDR3 protein: CASSPIGKTEKLFF
V gene: TRBV30; J gene: TRBJ2-1; CDR3 protein: CAWSVPGRARNEQFF
V gene: TRBV12-3/TRBV12-4; J gene: TRBJ1-5; CDR3 protein: CASSSTGDQPQHF
V gene: TRBV5-1; J gene: TRBJ1-1; CDR3 protein: CASSLGGEGWAEAFF
V gene: TRBV19; J gene: TRBJ2-5; CDR3 protein: CASSIQGWEETQYF
V gene: TRBV10-2; J gene: TRBJ2-1; CDR3 protein: CASSEIAGGRDEQFF
V gene: TRBV12-3/TRBV12-4; J gene: TRBJ2-2; CDR3 protein: CAIQGTNTGELFF
V gene: TRBV12-3/TRBV12-4; J gene: TRBJ1-2; CDR3 protein: CASVSRPVYGYTF
V gene: TRBV12-3/TRBV12-4; J gene: TRBJ1-6; CDR3 protein: CASSLYSIQDLHF
V gene: TRBV29-1; J gene: TRBJ1-5; CDR3 protein: CSVEGGGDQPQHF
V gene: TRBV4-3; J gene: TRBJ2-1; CDR3 protein: CASSQDRETGSYNEQFF
V gene: TRBV29-1; J gene: TRBJ2-1; CDR3 protein: CSVVSNRDGNEQFF
V gene: TRBV2; J gene: TRBJ2-3; CDR3 protein: CASSPGRLRGEDTQYF
V gene: TRBV5-1; J gene: TRBJ1-1; CDR3 protein: CASSLYGGNTEAFF
V gene: TRBV28; J gene: TRBJ1-5; CDR3 protein: CASSPTQGGRHQPQHF
V gene: TRBV7-9; J gene: TRBJ2-4; CDR3 protein: CASSPPTSGAAGNIQYF
V gene: TRBV24-1; J gene: TRBJ2-7; CDR3 protein: CATSDFSRGVSYEQYF
V gene: TRBV5-4; J gene: TRBJ1-1; CDR3 protein: CASRPSISSGTEAFF
V gene: TRBV30; J gene: TRBJ1-3; CDR3 protein: CAWERENTIYF
V gene: TRBV27; J gene: TRBJ2-2; CDR3 protein: CASSFRRGGKNTGELFF
V gene: TRBV19; J gene: TRBJ1-5; CDR3 protein: CASSPDSYRPQHF
V gene: TRBV5-4; J gene: TRBJ2-1; CDR3 protein: CASSPAGQINEQFF
V gene: TRBV10-3; J gene: TRBJ1-1; CDR3 protein: CAIRGGQVRGNTEAFF
V gene: TRBV7-2; J gene: TRBJ2-5; CDR3 protein: CASSLERGRETQYF
V gene: TRBV6-5; J gene: TRBJ2-5; CDR3 protein: CASSYGQGAWETQYF
V gene: TRBV6-5; J gene: TRBJ1-1; CDR3 protein: CASSLDRIPEAFF
V gene: TRBV9; J gene: TRBJ2-2; CDR3 protein: CASSVDGGELFF
V gene: TRBV18; J gene: TRBJ1-4; CDR3 protein: CASSPPGMGYEKLFF
V gene: TRBV28; J gene: TRBJ2-5; CDR3 protein: CASSLRSGGRETQYF
V gene: TRBV20-1; J gene: TRBJ2-7; CDR3 protein: CSDRSYEQYF
V gene: TRBV7-8; J gene: TRBJ1-5; CDR3 protein: CASSLTLLGPNQPQHF
V gene: TRBV4-3; J gene: TRBJ1-1; CDR3 protein: CASSQEIGTEAFF
V gene: TRBV5-4; J gene: TRBJ2-7; CDR3 protein: CASSFVGTAYEQYF
V gene: TRBV3-1/TRBV3-2; J gene: TRBJ2-2; CDR3 protein: CASSSMKGLTGELFF